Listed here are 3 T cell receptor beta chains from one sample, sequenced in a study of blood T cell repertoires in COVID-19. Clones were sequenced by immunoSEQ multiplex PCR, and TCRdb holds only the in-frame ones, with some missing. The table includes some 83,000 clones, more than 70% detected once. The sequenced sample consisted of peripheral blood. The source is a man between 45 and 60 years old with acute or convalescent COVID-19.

CDR3 sequence: CASSRAGGSYNEQFF. The CDR3 nucleotides read TGTGCCAGCAGTCGAGCGGGAGGCTCCTACAATGAGCAGTTCTTC. The rearrangement joins TRBV6-2 or TRBV6-3 to TRBJ2-1; 9 bases are shared with TRBD2. Trimming cost V 5 bases and J 0 bases; bases outside gene matches: 2. Germline V lookup: CDR1 MNHEY, CDR2 SVGEGT. This CDR3 is built from 15 residues.

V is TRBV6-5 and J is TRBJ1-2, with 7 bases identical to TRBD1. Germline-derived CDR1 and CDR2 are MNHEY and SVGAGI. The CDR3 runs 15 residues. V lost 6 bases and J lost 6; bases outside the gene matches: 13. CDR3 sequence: CASSARPTGVNGYTF. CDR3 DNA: TGTGCCAGCAGCGCTAGACCTACAGGGGTGAATGGCTACACCTTC.

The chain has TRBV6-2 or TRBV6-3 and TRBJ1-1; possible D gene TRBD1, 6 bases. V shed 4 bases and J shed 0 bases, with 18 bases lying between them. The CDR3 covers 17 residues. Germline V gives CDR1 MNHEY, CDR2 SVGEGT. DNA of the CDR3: TGTGCCAGCAGTTCTACCTTATTACAGGGCATGAACACTGAAGCTTTCTTT. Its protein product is CASSSTLLQGMNTEAFF.